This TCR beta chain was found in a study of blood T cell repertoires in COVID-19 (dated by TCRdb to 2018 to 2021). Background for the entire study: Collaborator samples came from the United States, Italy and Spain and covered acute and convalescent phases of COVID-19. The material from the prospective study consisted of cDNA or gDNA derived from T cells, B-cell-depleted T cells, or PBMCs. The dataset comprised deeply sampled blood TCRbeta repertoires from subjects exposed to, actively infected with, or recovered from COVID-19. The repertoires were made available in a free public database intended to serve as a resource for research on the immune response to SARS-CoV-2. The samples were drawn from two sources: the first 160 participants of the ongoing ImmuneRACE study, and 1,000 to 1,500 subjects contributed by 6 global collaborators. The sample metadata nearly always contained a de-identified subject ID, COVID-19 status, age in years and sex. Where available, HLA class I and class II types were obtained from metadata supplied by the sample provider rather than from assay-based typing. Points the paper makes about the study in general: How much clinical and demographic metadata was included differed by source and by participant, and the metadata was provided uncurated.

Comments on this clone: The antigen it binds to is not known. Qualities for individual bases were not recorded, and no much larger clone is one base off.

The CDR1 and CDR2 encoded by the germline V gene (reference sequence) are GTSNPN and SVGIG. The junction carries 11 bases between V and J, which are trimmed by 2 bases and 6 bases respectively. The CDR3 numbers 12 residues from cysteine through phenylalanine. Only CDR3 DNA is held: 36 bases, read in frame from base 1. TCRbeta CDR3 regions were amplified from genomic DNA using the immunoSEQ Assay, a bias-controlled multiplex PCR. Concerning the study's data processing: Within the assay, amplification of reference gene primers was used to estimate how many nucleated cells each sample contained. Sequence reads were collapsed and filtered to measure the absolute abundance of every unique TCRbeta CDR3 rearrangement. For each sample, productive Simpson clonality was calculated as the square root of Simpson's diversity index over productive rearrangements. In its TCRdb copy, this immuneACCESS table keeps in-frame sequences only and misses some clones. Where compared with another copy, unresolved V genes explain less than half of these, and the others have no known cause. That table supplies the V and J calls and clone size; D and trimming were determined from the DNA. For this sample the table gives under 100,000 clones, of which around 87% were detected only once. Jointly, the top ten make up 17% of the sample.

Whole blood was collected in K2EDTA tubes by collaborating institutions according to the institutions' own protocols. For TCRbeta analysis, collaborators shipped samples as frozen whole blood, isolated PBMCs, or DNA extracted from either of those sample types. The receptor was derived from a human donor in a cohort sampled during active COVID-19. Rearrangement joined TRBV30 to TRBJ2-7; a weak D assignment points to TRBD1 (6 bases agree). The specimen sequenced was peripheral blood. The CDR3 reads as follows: CAWSYWGREQYF. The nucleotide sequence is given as TGTGCCTGGAGTTATTGGGGGCGCGAGCAGTACTTC.